The clone carrying this T cell receptor (beta chain) was counted a few times. Its antigen remains unknown. TCR beta CDR3 region amplification was performed from RNA transcripts. The primer set for the first-round RT-PCR of the TCR CDR3 was HTBI. TCRdb independently ran MiXCR on the multiplex PCR reads; one entry per CDR3 protein. The sample includes over 450,000 distinct CDR3 sequences, approximately 14% of them seen just once. These data belong to a study of T cells in Graves' hyperthyroidism and ophthalmopathy. Findings and caveats of the study: Separating ophthalmopathy from stable hyperthyroidism was achieved by a 13 V-J model. For ophthalmopathy, model prediction preceded onset by a median around six months. Most thyroid clonotypes with frequency above 0.001 were detected in blood.

The source of the PBMCs was over 8.5 ml of fresh peripheral blood. This CDR3 has 12 amino acids. Germline CDR1 and CDR2: SQVTM and ANQGSEA. V was clipped by 5 bases and J by 10 bases, with 15 bases between them. Sequenced input: blood. V and J are TRBV29-1 and TRBJ2-1; D is unclear. The TCR originated in a young woman with Graves' hyperthyroidism. DNA for the CDR3: TGCAGCGTTTCTGGAGCCCCCACGGAGCAGTTCTTC. Translating it yields CSVSGAPTEQFF.